This TCR beta chain originates from a study of cytomegalovirus exposure and HLA in healthy donors. Comment on this clone: Its antigen remains unknown.

The study ran its PCR with 60 Vbeta and 13 Jbeta primers. Generated by immunoSEQ multiplex PCR, the TCRdb table keeps only in-frame clones and is missing some. Found here are roughly 150,000 clones, approximately 80% of them singletons; the top ten hold around 6.2%. Regarding the study as a whole: Most sequenced TCRs were rare (though some public TCRs occurred in many donors).

CDR1 SNHLY and CDR2 FYNNEI come from the germline V gene. The CDR3 consists of 14 residues. V shed 8 bases and J 2 bases; nucleotides not matched to a gene: 7. Every donor was a healthy person donating bone marrow. Donors had nominal health at sampling but likely had unrecorded immune exposures. The chain carries TRBV2 and TRBJ2-5; 8 positions agree with TRBD2. The sequenced sample consisted of PBMCs. The receptor was derived from a man between 25 and 39 years old in good health and CMV-seropositive. The DNA of the CDR3 is TGTGCCAGCCAGACTAGCGCCACACAAGAGACCCAGTACTTC. Amino acids: CASQTSATQETQYF. The full variable domain, completed using reference TRBV2 and TRBJ2-5, is EPEVTQTPSHQVTQMGQEVILRCVPISNHLYFYWYRQILGQKVEFLVSFYNNEISEKSEIFDDQFSVERPDGSNFTLKIRSTKLEDSAMYFCASQTSATQETQYFGPGTRLLVL.